The T cell receptor beta chain under discussion was sequenced for a study of T cells expressing NK-cell markers. Study overall: Each TCR beta repertoire originated in sorted T cells that were CD3+CD56+NKG2C+, CD3+CD56+NKG2C- or CD3+CD56-NKG2C+.

The germline gives CDR1 MNHEY, CDR2 SMNVEV (reference sequence). The CDR3 loop spans 17 amino acids. Study outcomes and limitations: Certain NKG2C+ T cell clones were expanded, and their HCMV specificity remained unclear.

The cDNA for TCR beta came from 5'RACE template switching with UMIs. Reprocessing the 5' RACE reads, TCRdb reports a single entry for every CDR3 protein and omits DNA. This listing includes about half a million distinct CDR3 sequences. As for this clonotype: The antigen is undetermined.

J is TRBJ2-1 and V is TRBV27; TCRdb's D gene call, TRBD2, goes unchecked for lack of DNA. The clonotype was recovered from a woman aged 50 to 60 in good health. The material sequenced was blood T cells: a sorted CD56 or NKG2C T cell subset, CD4+ or CD8+ T cells, or bulk PBMC T cells (not recorded which). Here the CDR3 reads CASSLPTLAGGPDEQFF.